This TCR beta chain was sequenced for a study of T cell clonotyping in hematopoietic cell transplantation. Here immunoSEQ multiplex PCR was the method, and the copy in TCRdb shows in-frame clones only, minus some. This table has about 29,000 clones, about 74% appearing once. This CDR3 has 14 residues. The trim removed 4 bases at V and 11 bases at J, leaving 10 bases unmatched. In germline, CDR1 is MNHEY, CDR2 SVGAGI. As to time point: recipient sample about 28 days before transplant, after cytoreduction. The rearrangement uses TRBV6-5 and TRBJ1-1; 10 nucleotides line up with TRBD1. The starting material was peripheral blood mononuclear cells, obtained before stem cell transplant. This receptor was identified in a woman under 40 with chronic myeloid leukemia. Some clones in this sample may be carry-over from other donors' samples. CDR3 loop: CASSSPTGTGDAFF. Here the CDR3 DNA reads TGTGCCAGCAGTTCCCCAACCGGGACAGGGGACGCTTTCTTT.